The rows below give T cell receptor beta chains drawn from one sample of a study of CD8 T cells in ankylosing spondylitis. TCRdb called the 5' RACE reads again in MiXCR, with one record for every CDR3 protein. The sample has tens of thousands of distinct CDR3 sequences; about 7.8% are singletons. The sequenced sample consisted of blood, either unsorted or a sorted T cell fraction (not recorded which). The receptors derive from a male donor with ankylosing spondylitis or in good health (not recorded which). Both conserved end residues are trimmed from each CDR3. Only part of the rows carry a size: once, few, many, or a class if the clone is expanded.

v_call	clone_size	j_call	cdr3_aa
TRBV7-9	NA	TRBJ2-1	ASSRGLAGVAYNEQF
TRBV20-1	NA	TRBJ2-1	CASSATSGIALSYNEQF
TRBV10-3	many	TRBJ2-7	AISGKAGENYEQY
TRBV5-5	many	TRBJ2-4	ASSLAAGVANIQY
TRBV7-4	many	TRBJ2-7	ASSFIRGSEGQGLYEQY
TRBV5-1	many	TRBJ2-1	ASSLRTSGNNEQF
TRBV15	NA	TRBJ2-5	ATSRGRRESGETQY
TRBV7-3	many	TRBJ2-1	ASSPGGNEQF
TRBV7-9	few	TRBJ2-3	ASSLLSTDTQY
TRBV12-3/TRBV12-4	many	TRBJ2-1	ASRRTASYNEQF
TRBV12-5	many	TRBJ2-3	ASGDGRGSTDTQY
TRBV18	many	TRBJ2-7	ASSATGSNYEQY
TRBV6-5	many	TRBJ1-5	ASSYGPNQPQH
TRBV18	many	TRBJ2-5	ASSGSTGQETQY
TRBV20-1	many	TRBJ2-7	SARGRAELRYEQY
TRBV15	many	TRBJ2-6	ATSTFRGPGANVLT
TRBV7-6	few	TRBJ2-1	ASSVRSAGGGDEQF
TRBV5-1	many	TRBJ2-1	ASMSYGTSGFNEQF
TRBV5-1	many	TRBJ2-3	ASRLAGGTDTQY
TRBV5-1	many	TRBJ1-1	ASSLGAGNTEAF
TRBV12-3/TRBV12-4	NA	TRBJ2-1	ASSLKTENEQF
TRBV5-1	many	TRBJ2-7	ASSSSGPEGKQY
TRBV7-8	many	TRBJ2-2	ASSLTGRNTGELF
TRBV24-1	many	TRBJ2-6	ATSGTFSSGANVLT
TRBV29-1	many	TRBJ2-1	SVEVVAGYNEQF
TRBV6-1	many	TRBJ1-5	ASSGPNSNQPQH
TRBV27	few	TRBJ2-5	ASSAPGDPVQETQY
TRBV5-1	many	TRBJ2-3	ASSGGTIDTDTQY
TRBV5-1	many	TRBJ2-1	ASSLRLAGTNNEQF
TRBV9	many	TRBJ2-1	ASSVALHNEQF
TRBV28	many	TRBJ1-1	ASTFFGEAF
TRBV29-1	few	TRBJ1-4	SMKGGSEKLF
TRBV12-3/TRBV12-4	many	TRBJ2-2	ASSFTATRDTGELF
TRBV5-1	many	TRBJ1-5	ASSSDGTENQPQH
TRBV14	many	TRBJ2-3	ASSHHRGGGTDTQY
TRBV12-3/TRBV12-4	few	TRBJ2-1	ASCPASGRSSSSYNEQF
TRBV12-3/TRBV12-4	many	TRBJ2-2	ASRIWTSGNTGELF
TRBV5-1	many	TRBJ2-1	ASSSAGLAYNEQF
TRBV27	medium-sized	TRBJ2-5	ASSYVTEETQY
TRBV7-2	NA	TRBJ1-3	ASSLGGGGNTIY
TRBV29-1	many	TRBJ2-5	SAAFSGQETQY
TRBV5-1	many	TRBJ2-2	ASSLGNTGELF
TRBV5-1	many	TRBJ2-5	ASSLDTPYQETQY
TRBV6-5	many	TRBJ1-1	ASSYSGGNTEAF
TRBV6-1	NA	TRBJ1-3	ASKQGAEAGNTIY
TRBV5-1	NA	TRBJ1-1	ASKPDGLNTEAF
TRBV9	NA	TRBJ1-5	ASSKGGGGWNQPQH
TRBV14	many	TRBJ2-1	ASSQGLAGGLNEQF
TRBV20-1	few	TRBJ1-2	SARVQTATNYGYT
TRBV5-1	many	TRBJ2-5	ASSLTGNQETQY
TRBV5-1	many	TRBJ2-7	ASSFSPADGSYEQY
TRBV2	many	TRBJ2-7	ASLAGAAYEQY
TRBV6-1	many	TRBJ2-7	ASSRDRSYEQY